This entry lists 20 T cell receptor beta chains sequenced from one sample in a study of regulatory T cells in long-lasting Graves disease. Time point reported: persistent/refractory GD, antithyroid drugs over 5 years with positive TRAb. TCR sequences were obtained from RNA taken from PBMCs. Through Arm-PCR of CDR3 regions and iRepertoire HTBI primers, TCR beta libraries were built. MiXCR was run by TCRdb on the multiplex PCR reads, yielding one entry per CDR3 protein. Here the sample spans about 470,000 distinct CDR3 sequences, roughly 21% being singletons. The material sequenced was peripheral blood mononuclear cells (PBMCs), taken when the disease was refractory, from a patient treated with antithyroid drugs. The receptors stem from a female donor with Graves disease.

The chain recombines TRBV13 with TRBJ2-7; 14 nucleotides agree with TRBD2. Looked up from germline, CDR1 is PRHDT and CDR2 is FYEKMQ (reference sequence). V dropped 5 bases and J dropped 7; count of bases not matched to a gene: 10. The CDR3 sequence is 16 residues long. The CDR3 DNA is TGTGCCAGCAGCGCCGCAGGGACTAGCGGGAGTAAAGAGCAGTACTTC. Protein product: CASSAAGTSGSKEQYF.

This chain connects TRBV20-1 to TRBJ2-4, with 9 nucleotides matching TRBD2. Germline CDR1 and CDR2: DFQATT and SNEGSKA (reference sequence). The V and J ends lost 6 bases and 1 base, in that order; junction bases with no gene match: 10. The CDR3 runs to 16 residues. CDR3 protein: CSAKTASGAAKNIQYF. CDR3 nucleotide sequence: TGCAGTGCGAAAACCGCTAGCGGGGCCGCCAAAAACATTCAGTACTTC.

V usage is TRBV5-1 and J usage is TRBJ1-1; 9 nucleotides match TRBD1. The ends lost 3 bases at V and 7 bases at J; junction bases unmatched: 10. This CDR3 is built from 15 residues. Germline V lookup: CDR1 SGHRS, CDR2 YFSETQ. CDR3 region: CASSWKWGQGFEAFF. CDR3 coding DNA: TGCGCCAGCAGCTGGAAGTGGGGACAGGGTTTTGAAGCTTTCTTT. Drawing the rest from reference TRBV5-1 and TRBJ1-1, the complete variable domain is KAGVTQTPRYLIKTRGQQVTLSCSPISGHRSVSWYQQTPGQGLQFLFEYFSETQRNKGNFPGRFSGRQFSNSRSEMNVSTLELGDSALYLCASSWKWGQGFEAFFGQGTRLTVV.

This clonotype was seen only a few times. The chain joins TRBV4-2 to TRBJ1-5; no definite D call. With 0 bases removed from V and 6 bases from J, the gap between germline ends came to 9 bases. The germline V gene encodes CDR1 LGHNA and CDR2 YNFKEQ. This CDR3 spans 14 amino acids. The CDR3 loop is CASSQDRAAQPQHF. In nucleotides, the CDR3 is TGTGCCAGCAGCCAAGATCGGGCAGCTCAGCCCCAGCATTTT.

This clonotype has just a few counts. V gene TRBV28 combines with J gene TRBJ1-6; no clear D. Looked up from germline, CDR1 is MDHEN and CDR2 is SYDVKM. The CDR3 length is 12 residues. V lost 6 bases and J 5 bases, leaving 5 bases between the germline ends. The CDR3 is CASRLNNSPLHF. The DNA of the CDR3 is TGTGCCAGCAGGCTGAATAATTCACCCCTCCACTTT.

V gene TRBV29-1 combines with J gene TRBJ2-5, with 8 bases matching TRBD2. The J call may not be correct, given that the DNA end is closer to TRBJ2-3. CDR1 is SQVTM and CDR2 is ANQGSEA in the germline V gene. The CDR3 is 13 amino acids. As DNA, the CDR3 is TGCAGCGCCTCGGGACTAGGTGAAGATACGCAGTATTTT. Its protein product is CSASGLGEDTQYF.

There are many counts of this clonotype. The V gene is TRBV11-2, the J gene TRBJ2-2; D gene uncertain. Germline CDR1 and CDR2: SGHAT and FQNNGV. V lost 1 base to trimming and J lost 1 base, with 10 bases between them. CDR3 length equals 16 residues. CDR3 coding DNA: TGTGCCAGCAGCTTAGCCCTGGGATTGAACACCGGGGAGCTGTTTTTT. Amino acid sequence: CASSLALGLNTGELFF. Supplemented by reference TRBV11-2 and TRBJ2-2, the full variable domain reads EAGVAQSPRYKIIEKRQSVAFWCNPISGHATLYWYQQILGQGPKLLIQFQNNGVVDDSQLPKDRFSAERLKGVDSTLKIQPAKLEDSAVYLCASSLALGLNTGELFFGEGSRLTVL.

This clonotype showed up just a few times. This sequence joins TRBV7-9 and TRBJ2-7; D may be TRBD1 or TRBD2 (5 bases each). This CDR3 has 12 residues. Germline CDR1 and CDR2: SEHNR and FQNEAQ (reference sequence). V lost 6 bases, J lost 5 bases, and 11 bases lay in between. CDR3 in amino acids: CASRGQGDEQYF. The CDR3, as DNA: TGTGCCAGCAGGGGGCAGGGAGACGAGCAGTACTTC.

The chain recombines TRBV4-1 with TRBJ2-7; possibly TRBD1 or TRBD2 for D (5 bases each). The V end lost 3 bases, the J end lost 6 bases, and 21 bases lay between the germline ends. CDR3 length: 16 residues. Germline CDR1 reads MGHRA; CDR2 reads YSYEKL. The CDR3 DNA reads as TGCGCCAGCAGCCATATTATCCGGGACCGCTCGGCCGAGCAGTACTTC. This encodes CASSHIIRDRSAEQYF.

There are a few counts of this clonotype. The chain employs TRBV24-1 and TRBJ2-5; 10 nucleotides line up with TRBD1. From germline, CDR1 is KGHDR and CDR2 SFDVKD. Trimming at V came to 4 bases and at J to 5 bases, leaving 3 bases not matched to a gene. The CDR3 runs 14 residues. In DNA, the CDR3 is TGTGCCACCAGTGAGACAGGGGGCGTCGAGACCCAGTACTTC. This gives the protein CATSETGGVETQYF.

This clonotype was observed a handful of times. CDR3 sequence (DNA): TGTGCCAGCAGCGATCTAGCGGGGAAGAACACCGGGGAGCTGTTTTTT. Translating it yields CASSDLAGKNTGELFF. This chain links TRBV12-3 or TRBV12-4 with TRBJ2-2, with TRBD2 matching 9 bases. The J segment lost 1 base and the V segment lost 6 bases, leaving 6 bases of the junction unmatched. The length of the CDR3 is 16 residues.

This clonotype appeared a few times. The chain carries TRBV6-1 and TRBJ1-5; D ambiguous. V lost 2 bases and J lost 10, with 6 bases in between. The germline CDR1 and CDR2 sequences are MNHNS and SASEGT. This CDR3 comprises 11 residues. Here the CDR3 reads CASSEHPPQHF. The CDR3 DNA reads TGTGCCAGCAGTGAACATCCCCCCCAGCATTTT.

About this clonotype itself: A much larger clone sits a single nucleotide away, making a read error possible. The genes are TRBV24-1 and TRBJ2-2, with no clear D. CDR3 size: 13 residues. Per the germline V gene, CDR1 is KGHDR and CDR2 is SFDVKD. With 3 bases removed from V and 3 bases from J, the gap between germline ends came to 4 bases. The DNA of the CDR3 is TGTGCCACCAGTGATCCCTACACCGGGGAGCTGTTTTTT. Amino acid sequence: CATSDPYTGELFF.

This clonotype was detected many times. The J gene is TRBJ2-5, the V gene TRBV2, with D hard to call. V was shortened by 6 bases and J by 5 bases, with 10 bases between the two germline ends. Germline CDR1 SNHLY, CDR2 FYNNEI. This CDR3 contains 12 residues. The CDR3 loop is CASRGFSETQYF. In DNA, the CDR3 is TGTGCCAGCAGAGGCTTCTCGGAGACCCAGTACTTC.

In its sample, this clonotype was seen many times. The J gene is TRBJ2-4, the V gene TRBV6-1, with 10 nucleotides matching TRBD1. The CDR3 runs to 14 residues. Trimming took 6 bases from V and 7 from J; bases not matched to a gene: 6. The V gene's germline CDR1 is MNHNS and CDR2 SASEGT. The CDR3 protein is CASRQWTGGNIQYF. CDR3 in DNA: TGTGCCAGCAGACAATGGACAGGGGGGAACATTCAGTACTTC.

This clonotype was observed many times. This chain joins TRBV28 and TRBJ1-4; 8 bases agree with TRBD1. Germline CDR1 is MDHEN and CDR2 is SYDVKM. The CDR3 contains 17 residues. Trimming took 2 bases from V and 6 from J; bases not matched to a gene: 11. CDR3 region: CASSLISSGGVDEKLFF. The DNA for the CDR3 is TGTGCCAGCAGTTTAATCAGCTCAGGGGGCGTCGATGAAAAACTGTTTTTT.

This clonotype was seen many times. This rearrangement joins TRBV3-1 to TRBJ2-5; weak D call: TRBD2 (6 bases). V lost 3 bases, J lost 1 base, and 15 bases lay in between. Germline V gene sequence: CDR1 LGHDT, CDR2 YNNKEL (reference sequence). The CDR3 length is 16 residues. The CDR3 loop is CASSHLGGGPQETQYF. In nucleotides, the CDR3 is TGTGCCAGCAGCCATTTGGGAGGCGGACCCCAAGAGACCCAGTACTTC.

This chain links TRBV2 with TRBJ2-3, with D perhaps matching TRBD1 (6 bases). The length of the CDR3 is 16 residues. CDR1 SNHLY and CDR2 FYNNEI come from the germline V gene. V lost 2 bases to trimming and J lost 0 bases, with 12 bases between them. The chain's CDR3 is CASSESGTRSTDTQYF. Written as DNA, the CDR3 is TGTGCCAGCAGTGAATCCGGGACAAGGAGCACAGATACGCAGTATTTT.

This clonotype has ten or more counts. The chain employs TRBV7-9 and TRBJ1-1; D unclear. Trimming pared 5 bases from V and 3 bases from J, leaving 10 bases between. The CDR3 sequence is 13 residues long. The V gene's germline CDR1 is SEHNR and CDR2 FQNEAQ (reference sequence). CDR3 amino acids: CASSLGVDTEAFF. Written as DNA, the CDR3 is TGTGCCAGCAGCCTCGGGGTCGACACTGAAGCTTTCTTT.

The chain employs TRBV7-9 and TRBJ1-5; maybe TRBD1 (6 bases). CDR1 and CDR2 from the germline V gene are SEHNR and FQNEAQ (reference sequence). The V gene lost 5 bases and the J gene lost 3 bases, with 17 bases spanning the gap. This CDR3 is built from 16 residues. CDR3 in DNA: TGTGCCAGCAGCCCCGAGACGACAGGTTTCAATCAGCCCCAGCATTTT. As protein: CASSPETTGFNQPQHF.